The sequence of this TCR beta chain was determined in a study of T-cell reconstitution after alpha-beta-depleted transplantation in children. Broader study findings: Reportedly, only several hundred clones from non-depleted graft cells drove alpha-beta T-cell counts at about two months. A year had passed since transplant, and T-cell counts and diversity by then came mostly from newly produced T cells. Where some patients showed high TCRbeta diversity at day 60, it came from recipient T cells and thymic progenitors that had survived.

With respect to this clonotype: Its specificity is unknown.

The CDR3 has 14 residues. V gave up 2 bases and J gave up 1 base, with 12 bases separating them. Germline V CDR1 and CDR2: DFQATT, SNEGSKA (reference sequence). Unique molecular identifiers featured in how the TCRbeta library was prepared. MiXCR was run by TCRdb on the PCR reads, yielding one entry per CDR3 protein. The table lists a few hundred thousand distinct CDR3 sequences, over 10% of them singletons, with around 2.2% in the top ten. This sequence joins TRBV20-1 and TRBJ2-7; possibly TRBD2 for D (6 bases). This specimen was PBMCs, mostly from graft donor cells, taken 360 days after TCRalphabeta/CD19-depleted stem cell transplant. The sequence was collected from a male patient younger than 18 who had a stem cell transplant for acute myeloid leukemia, so the T cells may come from the graft donor. CDR3 sequence (DNA): TGCAGTGCTAGACTTGGGGGAGGATCCTACGAGCAGTACTTC. This encodes CSARLGGGSYEQYF.